These T cell receptor beta chains were read from a single sample in a study of cytomegalovirus exposure and HLA in healthy donors. Profiled with immunoSEQ multiplex PCR; TCRdb holds only in-frame clones, not every one. The table lists over 100,000 clones, under 85% of them singletons. Material: PBMCs. The receptors stem from a male donor in good health and CMV-seropositive. Each CDR3 is given with its conserved first and last residue. The D gene is left open where the match is weak. A clone size is listed for some rows: how often the clone was seen (once, few, many), or a class if it is expanded.

>-|-|TRBV5-4|14|TRBJ2-1
TGTGCCAGCAGCTCCCAAAAGATTGCAGATGAGCAGTTCTTC
CASSSQKIADEQFF
>-|-|TRBV28|16|TRBJ1-1
TGTGCCAGCAGTCTAACCGATCTGATCATGAACACTGAAGCTTTCTTT
CASSLTDLIMNTEAFF
>-|-|TRBV28|18|TRBJ2-1
TGTGCCAGCAGTTTTAATAGGCTAGCGCCCAGCTCCTACAATGAGCAGTTCTTC
CASSFNRLAPSSYNEQFF
>TRBD2|-|TRBV11-3|17|TRBJ2-2
TGTGCCAGCAGCTTACTAGCGGGAGGGCCAAACACCGGGGAGCTGTTTTTT
CASSLLAGGPNTGELFF
>-|-|TRBV7-9|16|TRBJ1-1
TGTGCCAGCAGCTTATATCTAACCAGGGGGAACACTGAAGCTTTCTTT
CASSLYLTRGNTEAFF
>TRBD1|-|TRBV6-1|16|TRBJ1-6
TGTGCCAGCAGTGAAAGGCCGGACAGGGAGAATTCACCCCTCCACTTT
CASSERPDRENSPLHF
>-|-|TRBV6-5|15|TRBJ2-3
TGTGCCAGCAGTTACCAACTAGCAGGGCCAGATACGCAGTATTTT
CASSYQLAGPDTQYF
>-|-|TRBV5-1|15|TRBJ1-1
TGCGCCAGCAGCTCTGGCCTATGGGGGGAAACTGAAGCTTTCTTT
CASSSGLWGETEAFF
>-|-|TRBV28|13|TRBJ1-2
TGTGCCAGCAGTTTAAACAGGGCCTATGGCTACACCTTC
CASSLNRAYGYTF
>TRBD1|-|TRBV9|15|TRBJ1-2
TGTGCCAGCACCAAACCCGACAGGGGGTGGAGCGGCTACACCTTC
CASTKPDRGWSGYTF
>TRBD2|-|TRBV11-2|15|TRBJ2-1
TGTGCCAGCAGCCACCGACTAGCGGGAGGTAATGAGCAGTTCTTC
CASSHRLAGGNEQFF
>-|-|TRBV6-1|12|TRBJ2-7
TGTGCCAGCGAGATTCAAGCCTACGAGCAGTACTTC
CASEIQAYEQYF
>-|-|TRBV6-6|15|TRBJ1-3
TGTGCCAGCAGCCGCGGACGGGACTCTGGAAACACCATATATTTT
CASSRGRDSGNTIYF
>-|-|TRBV5-5|14|TRBJ1-6
TGTGCCAGCAGCTCCGGTAGGGGCAATTCACCCCTCCACTTT
CASSSGRGNSPLHF
>-|-|TRBV7-9|12|TRBJ1-1
TGTTCCAGCAGCTTAGGGCAGCGGGAAGCTTTCTTT
CSSSLGQREAFF
>TRBD1|-|TRBV5-1|14|TRBJ1-1
TGCGCCAGCAGCCCGGACAGGGTCGTCACTGAAGCTTTCTTT
CASSPDRVVTEAFF
>-|-|TRBV11-2|17|TRBJ2-1
TGTGCCAGCAGCTTAGATGCGTGGCCGGGATACGACAATGAGCAGTTCTTC
CASSLDAWPGYDNEQFF
>TRBD1|few|TRBV6-6|14|TRBJ1-1
TGTGCCAGCAGACACGGGACAGCGAGCCCCGAAGCTTTCTTT
CASRHGTASPEAFF